This is a list of T cell receptor beta chains from one sample in a study of Ad26.COV2.S vaccination and SARS-CoV-2 variants. Method: immunoSEQ multiplex PCR; TCRdb's copy keeps in-frame clones and lacks some. Of approximately 360,000 clones in the sample, about 80% were seen once. The source was peripheral blood, collected in a trial of Ad26.COV2.S vaccine versus placebo. Source of these receptors: a person aged 18-60 years who received the Ad26.COV2.S COVID-19 vaccine or a placebo. Both conserved end residues are part of each CDR3. Each record gives: CDR3 protein, CDR3 DNA, D gene, V gene, CDR3 length, J gene, clone size. A D gene is named only where the DNA matches it firmly. Not all rows give a size; the values are once, few, many and, for expanded clones, a class.

CDR3: CATSDGNDGGAFF
DNA: TGTGCCACCAGTGATGGGAACGATGGCGGAGCTTTCTTT
D: -
V: TRBV24-1
length: 13
J: TRBJ1-1
size: few

CDR3: CASSGGGETQYF
DNA: TGTGCCAGCAGCGGGGGAGGAGAGACCCAGTACTTC
D: -
V: TRBV11-3
length: 12
J: TRBJ2-5
size: -

CDR3: CASSRSGTALNQPQHF
DNA: TGTGCCAGCTCACGATCCGGGACAGCGCTGAATCAGCCCCAGCATTTT
D: TRBD1
V: TRBV18
length: 16
J: TRBJ1-5
size: -

CDR3: CATSDLDSQPYF
DNA: TGTGCCACCAGTGATTTAGATTCCCAGCCGTATTTT
D: -
V: TRBV24-1
length: 12
J: TRBJ2-3
size: -

CDR3: CASSRRTGVEQFF
DNA: TGTGCCAGCAGTCGACGGACAGGGGTTGAGCAGTTCTTC
D: TRBD1
V: TRBV27
length: 13
J: TRBJ2-1
size: -

CDR3: CATSDSRRGRGFATNEKLFF
DNA: TGTGCCACCAGTGATTCCAGGCGCGGCAGGGGGTTTGCAACTAATGAAAAACTGTTTTTT
D: TRBD1
V: TRBV24-1
length: 20
J: TRBJ1-4
size: -

CDR3: CASSLVRGRDTQYF
DNA: TGTGCCAGCAGTTTAGTCAGGGGGAGAGATACGCAGTATTTT
D: TRBD1
V: TRBV27
length: 14
J: TRBJ2-3
size: -

CDR3: CASSLEGGVGNEQFF
DNA: TGCGCCAGCAGCTTGGAAGGGGGCGTAGGCAATGAGCAGTTCTTC
D: TRBD1
V: TRBV5-1
length: 15
J: TRBJ2-1
size: -

CDR3: CASSNWGGNTEAFF
DNA: TGTGCCAGTAGTAATTGGGGGGGGAACACTGAAGCTTTCTTT
D: -
V: TRBV19
length: 14
J: TRBJ1-1
size: -

CDR3: CASSLSAGSYNEQFF
DNA: TGTGCCAGCAGTTTATCTGCAGGATCCTACAATGAGCAGTTCTTC
D: -
V: TRBV27
length: 15
J: TRBJ2-1
size: -

CDR3: CASSPQGTSIDTQFF
DNA: TGTGCCAGCAGCCCCCAGGGGACCTCTATCGATACGCAGTTTTTT
D: -
V: TRBV5-4
length: 15
J: TRBJ2-3
size: -

CDR3: CASSSPSGVHNEQFF
DNA: TGTGCCAGTAGTAGCCCCTCCGGAGTCCACAATGAGCAGTTCTTC
D: -
V: TRBV19
length: 15
J: TRBJ2-1
size: -

CDR3: CASSRGSQETQYF
DNA: TGTGCCAGCTCGAGGGGTAGCCAAGAGACCCAGTACTTC
D: -
V: TRBV7-3
length: 13
J: TRBJ2-5
size: once

CDR3: CASSGWTGYGNEKLFF
DNA: TGTGCCAGCAGTGGATGGACAGGGTACGGTAATGAAAAACTGTTTTTT
D: TRBD1
V: TRBV6-1
length: 16
J: TRBJ1-4
size: -

CDR3: CASSHYTGGNNEQFF
DNA: TGTGCCAGCAGCCACTACACGGGGGGGAACAATGAGCAGTTCTTC
D: TRBD2
V: TRBV4-2
length: 15
J: TRBJ2-1
size: -

CDR3: CASSYLRNTEAFF
DNA: TGTGCCAGCAGTTATCTTAGGAACACTGAAGCTTTCTTT
D: -
V: TRBV6-5
length: 13
J: TRBJ1-1
size: -

CDR3: CASSPLQGNEKLFF
DNA: TGTGCCAGCTCACCTTTACAGGGGAATGAAAAACTGTTTTTT
D: TRBD1
V: TRBV18
length: 14
J: TRBJ1-4
size: -

CDR3: CASSVGPPYEQYF
DNA: TGTGCCAGCAGCGTAGGGCCCCCCTACGAGCAGTACTTC
D: -
V: TRBV9
length: 13
J: TRBJ2-7
size: -

CDR3: CASSATGVVNEQYF
DNA: TGTGCCAGCAGTGCGACAGGGGTCGTCAACGAGCAGTACTTC
D: TRBD1
V: TRBV25-1
length: 14
J: TRBJ2-7
size: -

CDR3: CASSSRGVGGYTF
DNA: TGTGCCAGCAGCTCTCGGGGGGTCGGCGGCTACACCTTC
D: -
V: TRBV7-9
length: 13
J: TRBJ1-2
size: -

CDR3: CASSFSGGDYNEQFF
DNA: TGTGCCAGCAGCTTTAGCGGGGGGGATTACAATGAGCAGTTCTTC
D: TRBD2
V: TRBV5-6
length: 15
J: TRBJ2-1
size: -

CDR3: CASSLARDGPNTEAFF
DNA: TGCGCCAGCAGCTTGGCCCGGGACGGACCGAACACTGAAGCTTTCTTT
D: -
V: TRBV5-1
length: 16
J: TRBJ1-1
size: -

CDR3: CASGQQFGNTIYF
DNA: TGTGCCAGCGGACAGCAATTCGGAAACACCATATATTTT
D: -
V: TRBV6-5
length: 13
J: TRBJ1-3
size: -

CDR3: CASSIGLAEAFF
DNA: TGTGCCAGTAGTATAGGGCTGGCTGAAGCTTTCTTT
D: -
V: TRBV19
length: 12
J: TRBJ1-1
size: -

CDR3: CASSYSKLVAGTGYTF
DNA: TGTGCCAGCAGTTACTCGAAGTTAGTGGCAGGGACTGGCTACACCTTC
D: -
V: TRBV6-5
length: 16
J: TRBJ1-2
size: once

CDR3: CASSLDPEETQYF
DNA: TGTGCCAGCAGCTTAGATCCGGAGGAGACCCAGTACTTC
D: -
V: TRBV11-3
length: 13
J: TRBJ2-5
size: -

CDR3: CASSLAPGTPLYNEQFF
DNA: TGTGCCAGCAGCTTAGCGCCGGGGACTCCGCTTTACAATGAGCAGTTCTTC
D: -
V: TRBV7-2
length: 17
J: TRBJ2-1
size: -

CDR3: CASGGASSYNSPLHF
DNA: TGTGCCAGTGGGGGGGCGAGCTCCTATAATTCACCCCTCCACTTT
D: -
V: TRBV5-4
length: 15
J: TRBJ1-6
size: once

CDR3: CASSLSTVTGEKLFF
DNA: TGTGCCAGCAGCTTATCCACGGTGACTGGGGAAAAACTGTTTTTT
D: -
V: TRBV11-2
length: 15
J: TRBJ1-4
size: -

CDR3: CASTPPGQIYGYTF
DNA: TGTGCCAGCACCCCCCCTGGACAGATCTATGGCTACACCTTC
D: -
V: TRBV6-5
length: 14
J: TRBJ1-2
size: once

CDR3: CASSRTGLNQPQHF
DNA: TGTGCCAGCAGCCGGACAGGCCTCAATCAGCCCCAGCATTTT
D: TRBD1
V: TRBV3-1/TRBV3-2
length: 14
J: TRBJ1-5
size: few

CDR3: CASSEGGSGHEQYF
DNA: TGTGCCAGCAGTGAAGGAGGGTCGGGCCACGAGCAGTACTTC
D: -
V: TRBV6-1
length: 14
J: TRBJ2-7
size: -

CDR3: CASSLISGEETQYF
DNA: TGCGCCAGCAGCTTGATTAGCGGGGAAGAGACCCAGTACTTC
D: TRBD2
V: TRBV5-1
length: 14
J: TRBJ2-5
size: -

CDR3: CASSPGNPQQETQYF
DNA: TGTGCCAGCAGCCCAGGCAATCCTCAGCAAGAGACCCAGTACTTC
D: -
V: TRBV7-8
length: 15
J: TRBJ2-5
size: -

CDR3: CASSVGGNQETQYF
DNA: TGTGCCAGCAGCGTAGGCGGGAACCAAGAGACCCAGTACTTC
D: -
V: TRBV9
length: 14
J: TRBJ2-5
size: -

CDR3: CASRIPGTGSGYTF
DNA: TGTGCCAGCAGAATTCCCGGGACAGGTAGTGGCTACACCTTC
D: TRBD1
V: TRBV5-4
length: 14
J: TRBJ1-2
size: -

CDR3: CATKFGAYEQYF
DNA: TGTGCCACTAAATTTGGGGCCTACGAGCAGTACTTC
D: -
V: TRBV6-5
length: 12
J: TRBJ2-7
size: -

CDR3: CASSDSGQGMTGSGNTIYF
DNA: TGTGCCAGCAGTGACTCGGGACAGGGAATGACCGGTTCTGGAAACACCATATATTTT
D: TRBD1
V: TRBV6-4
length: 19
J: TRBJ1-3
size: -

CDR3: CASRAGQASGYTF
DNA: TGTGCCAGCAGGGCGGGACAAGCCAGCGGCTACACCTTC
D: -
V: TRBV6-5
length: 13
J: TRBJ1-2
size: -

CDR3: CASSQVRGYEQYF
DNA: TGTGCCAGCAGCCAAGTTCGGGGCTACGAGCAGTACTTC
D: -
V: TRBV3-1/TRBV3-2
length: 13
J: TRBJ2-7
size: once

CDR3: CAIGGTTDYEQYF
DNA: TGCGCCATCGGGGGGACGACGGACTACGAGCAGTACTTC
D: TRBD2
V: TRBV5-1
length: 13
J: TRBJ2-7
size: -

CDR3: CASSLGPLGTDTQYF
DNA: TGCGCCAGCAGCTTGGGCCCTTTGGGCACAGATACGCAGTATTTT
D: -
V: TRBV5-1
length: 15
J: TRBJ2-3
size: -

CDR3: CASSVRDTGELFF
DNA: TGTGCCAGCAGTGTACGGGACACCGGGGAGCTGTTTTTT
D: -
V: TRBV12-3/TRBV12-4
length: 13
J: TRBJ2-2
size: -

CDR3: CASSWDRGRGEQFF
DNA: TGTGCCAGCAGCTGGGACAGGGGGAGGGGTGAGCAGTTCTTC
D: TRBD1
V: TRBV5-6
length: 14
J: TRBJ2-1
size: -

CDR3: CAGKTDRAATEAFF
DNA: TGTGCCGGGAAAACGGACAGGGCAGCCACTGAAGCTTTCTTT
D: TRBD1
V: TRBV2
length: 14
J: TRBJ1-1
size: -

CDR3: CASSVQSADTQYF
DNA: TGTGCCAGCAGCGTTCAGAGTGCAGATACGCAGTATTTT
D: -
V: TRBV9
length: 13
J: TRBJ2-3
size: -